A single sample is the source of the 12 T cell receptor beta chains below, sequenced in a study of cytomegalovirus exposure and HLA in healthy donors. 60 Vbeta and 13 Jbeta primers were used in PCR. Produced via immunoSEQ multiplex PCR; TCRdb's table is partial and in-frame only. The sample lists 200,000 to 250,000 clones, 75% to 85% occurring once. The sample consisted of PBMCs. The receptors were gathered from a woman aged 55-69 years in good health and CMV-seropositive.

This chain links TRBV7-6 with TRBJ2-6; 8 nucleotides align to TRBD1. This CDR3 is built from 18 residues. With 5 bases clipped from V and 0 bases from J, the junction kept 9 bases outside the gene matches. CDR1 and CDR2 from the germline V gene are SGHVS and FNYEAQ. The CDR3 sequence is CASSHVPGQDSGANVLTF. As DNA, the CDR3 is TGTGCCAGCAGCCACGTACCGGGACAGGACTCTGGGGCCAACGTCCTGACTTTC.

This clone was seen once. The J gene is TRBJ2-7, the V gene TRBV7-8, with D perhaps TRBD2 (5 bases). CDR1 SGHVS and CDR2 FQNEAQ come from the germline V gene. V lost 11 bases to trimming and J lost 2 bases, with 13 bases between them. CDR3 length equals 12 residues. The CDR3 region is CAGRRTPYEQYF. In nucleotides, the CDR3 is TGTGCCGGAAGGAGGACCCCCTACGAGCAGTACTTC.

The rearrangement joins TRBV5-8 to TRBJ1-1, with D perhaps TRBD1 (5 bases). This CDR3 has 14 amino acids. Trimming took 2 bases from V and 1 from J, leaving 9 bases between them. Germline-derived CDR1 and CDR2 are SGHTS and YDEGEE. The CDR3 protein is CASSLGHTNTEAFF. Here the CDR3 DNA reads TGTGCCAGCAGCTTAGGACACACGAACACTGAAGCTTTCTTT.

The table lists this clone with a count of one. The rearrangement uses TRBV7-2 and TRBJ1-2, with 8 bases lining up with TRBD1. The V gene end was trimmed by 0 bases and the J gene end by 4 bases; junction bases not matched to a gene: 7. CDR1 SGHTA and CDR2 FQGNSA come from the germline V gene. The CDR3 length is 16 residues. The DNA of the CDR3 is TGTGCCAGCAGCTTAGCGTATCGGGACAGGAGCTATGGCTACACCTTC. Its protein product is CASSLAYRDRSYGYTF.

This clone appeared a few times. The V call is TRBV28, the J call TRBJ1-2; a weak D match, TRBD1 (5 bases). Germline V lookup: CDR1 MDHEN, CDR2 SYDVKM. This CDR3 contains 13 residues. V shed 3 bases and J shed 4 bases, with 9 bases lying between them. The CDR3 region is CASSFQGAYGYTF. In nucleotides, the CDR3 is TGTGCCAGCAGTTTCCAGGGCGCCTATGGCTACACCTTC.

This chain connects TRBV5-1 to TRBJ1-5; 8 bases fit TRBD1. The CDR3 covers 15 residues. V dropped 0 bases and J dropped 6; count of bases not matched to a gene: 5. Germline CDR1 reads SGHRS; CDR2 reads YFSETQ. DNA for the CDR3: TGCGCCAGCAGCTTGGCGGCAGGGGGCTCTCAGCCCCAGCATTTT. Amino acids: CASSLAAGGSQPQHF.

This chain uses TRBV9 with TRBJ1-3, with 9 bases fitting TRBD1. V shed 3 bases and J 4 bases; nucleotides not matched to a gene: 8. The CDR3 is made up of 16 amino acids. Germline V gene data show CDR1 as SGDLS and CDR2 as YYNGEE. The CDR3 loop is CASSALSTGGGNTIYF. CDR3 nucleotide sequence: TGTGCCAGCAGCGCCCTATCTACAGGGGGCGGAAACACCATATATTTT.

This clone was picked up a small number of times. The J gene is TRBJ1-1, the V gene TRBV7-9, with D maybe TRBD1 (5 bases). The germline V and J ends were trimmed by 1 base and 1 base, with 13 bases remaining between them. Germline CDR1 and CDR2: SEHNR and FQNEAQ (reference sequence). The CDR3 runs to 16 residues. Here the CDR3 DNA reads TGTGCCAGCAGCTTAGTGCAGATTCAGGGGAACACTGAAGCTTTCTTT. The encoded protein is CASSLVQIQGNTEAFF.

This clone was observed a handful of times. The chain has TRBV6-1 and TRBJ1-5; D not certain. Trimming took off 4 bases at V and 0 bases at J, with 10 bases between the two ends. Germline lookup yields CDR1 MNHNS and CDR2 SASEGT. The CDR3 has 15 residues. CDR3 loop: CASSAPTLSNQPQHF. The DNA for the CDR3 is TGTGCCAGCAGTGCCCCGACACTTAGCAATCAGCCCCAGCATTTT.

The chain is built from TRBV6-1 and TRBJ1-1, with a possible D match to TRBD1 (5 bases). Deletions cut 2 bases from V and 6 bases from J, with 13 bases between. Germline V gene data show CDR1 as MNHNS and CDR2 as SASEGT. The CDR3 spans 14 residues. CDR3 loop: CASSEKGQGPEAFF. DNA for the CDR3: TGTGCCAGCAGTGAAAAAGGGCAGGGCCCTGAAGCTTTCTTT.

The rearrangement links TRBV28 to TRBJ1-1, with TRBD1 identical over 9 bases. The CDR3 has 16 amino acids. Per the germline V gene, CDR1 is MDHEN and CDR2 is SYDVKM. V shed 5 bases and J 2 bases; nucleotides not matched to a gene: 9. The CDR3 sequence: CASSPLQGAQNTEAFF. CDR3 bases: TGTGCCAGCAGTCCTTTACAGGGGGCGCAAAACACTGAAGCTTTCTTT.

The chain links TRBV5-4 to TRBJ1-1, with TRBD1 matching 7 bases. CDR3 length equals 16 residues. With V trimmed by 5 bases and J by 3 bases, 13 bases remained unmatched. Germline V gene sequence: CDR1 SGHNT, CDR2 YYREEE (reference sequence). Written as DNA, the CDR3 is TGTGCCAGCAGACCCGAGCTTAGGGGGCTAGACACTGAAGCTTTCTTT. Protein: CASRPELRGLDTEAFF.